This is a list of T cell receptor beta chains from one sample in a study of control samples from healthy donors and cancer patients. Assay used: immunoSEQ multiplex PCR; TCRdb lists only in-frame clones, some missing. The sample consists of some 120,000 clones, over 85% of them appearing once. The material sequenced was blood. The receptors were sampled from a man aged 30 to 39 in good health. Each CDR3 is given with its conserved first and last residue. D genes are given only for firm matches. For some rows the clone size is stated as once, few or many, or as a class when expanded; others skip it.

j_call | v_call | clone_size | d_call | cdr3_nt | cdr3_aa
TRBJ1-2 | TRBV19 | . | . | TGTGCCAGTAGTATAGGGGCTAACTATGGCTACACCTTC | CASSIGANYGYTF
TRBJ1-4 | TRBV6-1 | . | . | TGTGCCAGCAGTGATGGGACCGCCGCAACTAATGAAAAACTGTTTTTT | CASSDGTAATNEKLFF
TRBJ1-2 | TRBV7-2 | . | . | TGTGCCAGCAGCTTAGCGGGGTGGACAGCTGGCTACACCTTC | CASSLAGWTAGYTF
TRBJ2-5 | TRBV5-5 | . | . | TGTGCCAGCAGCGACGGGGAAGAGACCCAGTACTTC | CASSDGEETQYF
TRBJ2-3 | TRBV12-5 | . | . | TGTGCTAGTGGTTTGGGGGCGAGTGGTAGTGGGACGCAGTATTTT | CASGLGASGSGTQYF
TRBJ2-1 | TRBV7-2 | . | . | TGTGCCAGCAGCTTAGTCGAAAGGGGAGGCGGTGAGCAGTTCTTC | CASSLVERGGGEQFF
TRBJ1-5 | TRBV7-2 | once | TRBD1 | TGTGCCAGCAGCCGGACAGGGGGCCTCGGTCAGCCCCAGCATTTT | CASSRTGGLGQPQHF
TRBJ2-7 | TRBV9 | . | . | TGTGCCAGCTCCAATAGCCCGCAACCAGGCTACGAGCAGTACTTC | CASSNSPQPGYEQYF
TRBJ2-7 | TRBV5-1 | . | . | TGCGCCAGCAGCTTGAGGGGAGGCCAGGCCTTCTACGAGCAGTACTTC | CASSLRGGQAFYEQYF
TRBJ2-3 | TRBV5-1 | . | . | TGCGCCAGCAGCTTGTATGCGGGGCGCGGAACAGATACGCAGTATTTT | CASSLYAGRGTDTQYF
TRBJ1-1 | TRBV9 | . | . | TGTGCCAGCAGCGTAGGGGGGCCAAACACTGAAGCTTTCTTT | CASSVGGPNTEAFF
TRBJ2-5 | TRBV5-6 | . | . | TGTGCCAGCAGCTCAACTCAGGGGCAAGAGACCCAGTACTTC | CASSSTQGQETQYF
TRBJ2-1 | TRBV19 | . | . | TGTGCCACCTCGGACAGCAGGAACTACAATGAGCAGTTCTTC | CATSDSRNYNEQFF
TRBJ2-7 | TRBV15 | . | TRBD2 | TGTGCCACCAGCCCGGGGGGCTACGAGCAGTACTTC | CATSPGGYEQYF
TRBJ2-4 | TRBV6-5 | . | TRBD1 | TGTGCCAGCAGAGGACCGGGACAGGGGAAAAACATTCAGTACTTC | CASRGPGQGKNIQYF
TRBJ1-6 | TRBV11-3 | . | TRBD1 | TGTGCCAGCAGCTCCGGACAGGGTGAAAATTCACCCCTCCACTTT | CASSSGQGENSPLHF
TRBJ2-7 | TRBV5-1 | . | . | TGCGCCAGCAGCTTGAAGGGGGGTCCCTACGAGCAGTACTTC | CASSLKGGPYEQYF
TRBJ1-1 | TRBV2 | . | TRBD1 | TGTGCCAGCAGAGTGACAGGGTTGAACACTGAAGCTTTCTTT | CASRVTGLNTEAFF
TRBJ2-7 | TRBV5-1 | once | . | TGCGCCAGCAGCCCAGGGATCACTATAACCTACGAGCAGTACTTC | CASSPGITITYEQYF
TRBJ2-3 | TRBV12-3/TRBV12-4 | . | . | TGTGCCAGCAATCAGGGAGATACGCAGTATTTT | CASNQGDTQYF
TRBJ2-3 | TRBV4-2 | . | TRBD2 | TGTGCCAGCAGCCAAGATCGACCTAGCGGGGCTAGCACAGATACGCAGTATTTT | CASSQDRPSGASTDTQYF
TRBJ1-5 | TRBV19 | . | . | TGTGCCAGTAGTCCTCTGGGGGGGCCGACGGGTCAGCCCCAGCATTTT | CASSPLGGPTGQPQHF
TRBJ2-1 | TRBV11-2 | once | TRBD2 | TGTGCCAGCAGCTCTAGCGGGGGGGCCGTGAAGTACAATGAGCAGTTCTTC | CASSSSGGAVKYNEQFF
TRBJ1-3 | TRBV12-2 | . | . | TGTGCAAGTCGCTCCAAACCGGGACATATCGGCCTCGTTGTCCCTGGAAACACCATATATTTT | CASRSKPGHIGLVVPGNTIYF
TRBJ1-5 | TRBV9 | . | TRBD1 | TGTGCCAGCAGCGAGGGGGACAGGGGTTGGGATCAGCCCCAGCATTTT | CASSEGDRGWDQPQHF
TRBJ1-2 | TRBV3-1/TRBV3-2 | . | TRBD1 | TGTGCCAGCAGCCCCTTACAGGGGGCAGGGTATGGCTACACCTTC | CASSPLQGAGYGYTF
TRBJ2-1 | TRBV6-4 | few | TRBD2 | TGTGCCAGCAGTGACGGGACTAGCGGGTACAATGAGCAGTTCTTC | CASSDGTSGYNEQFF
TRBJ1-1 | TRBV12-3/TRBV12-4 | . | . | TGTGCCAGCAGTTCATTAAAGGGACCTGAAGCTTTCTTT | CASSSLKGPEAFF
TRBJ1-4 | TRBV28 | . | . | TGTGCCAGCCGCCTGGAGGACAACAACCCAACTAATGAAAAACTGTTTTTT | CASRLEDNNPTNEKLFF
TRBJ2-7 | TRBV5-5 | . | TRBD2 | TGTGCCAGCAGTGGACTAGCGGGGCTCTACGAGCAGTACTTC | CASSGLAGLYEQYF
TRBJ1-2 | TRBV5-4 | once | . | TGTGCCAGCAGCTTGCGGGGGGCGGACTATGGCTACACCTTC | CASSLRGADYGYTF
TRBJ2-5 | TRBV7-9 | . | . | TGTGCCAGTGAGGCGGGGGCACAAGAGACTCAGTACTTC | CASEAGAQETQYF
TRBJ1-3 | TRBV6-7 | . | TRBD1 | TGTGCCAGCAGTTCCCAGGGGGCAGCTGGAAACACCATATATTTT | CASSSQGAAGNTIYF
TRBJ1-4 | TRBV7-9 | . | . | TGTGCCAGCAGCTTAGAACTCGAGGAAAAACTGTTTTTT | CASSLELEEKLFF
TRBJ2-4 | TRBV27 | . | TRBD1 | TGTGCCAGCAGTCGCGTCGGGACAGGGGTTTTGCTGGCCAAAAACATTCAGTACTTC | CASSRVGTGVLLAKNIQYF
TRBJ1-4 | TRBV28 | . | . | TGTGCCAGCAGTCCCGAGGGAATACCTAATGAAAAACTGTTTTTT | CASSPEGIPNEKLFF
TRBJ2-5 | TRBV7-9 | . | TRBD1 | TGTGCCAGCAGCTTAGGGAAGACAGGGGAGACCCAGTACTTC | CASSLGKTGETQYF
TRBJ1-6 | TRBV4-3 | . | . | TGCGCCAGCAGCCAAGATAAGGGGCCCCCGAATTCACCCCTCCACTTT | CASSQDKGPPNSPLHF
TRBJ1-4 | TRBV4-3 | . | . | TGCGCCAGCAGCATAACGGCTGCAACTAATGAAAAACTGTTTTTT | CASSITAATNEKLFF
TRBJ1-2 | TRBV4-3 | . | TRBD1 | TGCGCCAGCAGCCAATCGGACAGGGAGGGCTATGGCTACACCTTC | CASSQSDREGYGYTF
TRBJ2-3 | TRBV9 | . | TRBD2 | TGTGCCAGCGGACCCCCGACTAGCGGGGGGGCCGGCACAGATACGCAGTATTTT | CASGPPTSGGAGTDTQYF
TRBJ1-4 | TRBV6-1 | . | . | TGTGCCAGCAGTAGAGATTATAATGAAAAACTGTTTTTT | CASSRDYNEKLFF
TRBJ1-2 | TRBV21-1 | . | . | TGTGCCAGCTCCAGGTCCTGGCGAACCACTCGAGGGTCGATCTATGGCTACACCTTC | CASSRSWRTTRGSIYGYTF
TRBJ1-5 | TRBV6-6 | . | TRBD1 | TGTGCCAGCAGAGACAGGGGAGGTCAGCCCCAGCATTTT | CASRDRGGQPQHF
TRBJ1-1 | TRBV27 | once | . | TGTGCCAGCAGTTTATCTTCCAGGTCTGAAGCTTTCTTT | CASSLSSRSEAFF
TRBJ1-2 | TRBV10-2 | . | . | TGCGCCAGCAGCTTGGACCGAGAGCTCTATGGCTACACCTTC | CASSLDRELYGYTF
TRBJ1-2 | TRBV29-1 | . | . | TGCAGCGTTGCTGAGGAAACTGGCGGCTACACCTTC | CSVAEETGGYTF
TRBJ2-7 | TRBV3-1/TRBV3-2 | . | . | TGTGCCAGCAGCCAAGGGGGAGGAGTCTACGAGCAGTACTTC | CASSQGGGVYEQYF
TRBJ2-7 | TRBV19 | . | . | TGTGCCAGTAGTATCACCGGGACTCGTCCCGAGCAGTACTTC | CASSITGTRPEQYF
TRBJ1-1 | TRBV19 | . | . | TGTGCCAGTAGTATGGCGAGCTTTTCGGGTTCTTTCTTT | CASSMASFSGSFF
TRBJ1-1 | TRBV5-1 | . | . | TGCGCCAGCAGCTTGACGGGGCCGGATACTGAAGCTTTCTTT | CASSLTGPDTEAFF
TRBJ1-2 | TRBV6-5 | once | . | TGTGCCAGCAGTATGGGGCGCTGGGATGGCTACACCTTC | CASSMGRWDGYTF
TRBJ1-2 | TRBV21-1 | . | . | TGTGCCAGCAGCAAATACGGTCTGGACCCTGCGAGGGTGGGCTACACCTTC | CASSKYGLDPARVGYTF
TRBJ2-1 | TRBV9 | . | TRBD2 | TGTGCCAGCAGCGTCGGACTAGCGGGGATCGATGAGCAGTTCTTC | CASSVGLAGIDEQFF
TRBJ1-1 | TRBV3-1/TRBV3-2 | . | . | TGTGCCAGCAGCCTAGGGAAGGGTTATTGGGGCACTGAAGCTTTCTTT | CASSLGKGYWGTEAFF
TRBJ2-3 | TRBV7-9 | . | TRBD1 | TGTGCCAGCAGCGAAACAGGGGTAAACACAGATACGCAGTATTTT | CASSETGVNTDTQYF